This T cell receptor (beta chain) was profiled in a study of blood T cell repertoires in COVID-19. Here immunoSEQ multiplex PCR was the method, and the copy in TCRdb shows in-frame clones only, minus some. Of almost 250,000 clones listed, around 87% are singletons. The germline V gene encodes CDR1 LNHDA and CDR2 SQIVND (reference sequence). Trimming removed 5 bases from V and 1 base from J, with 8 bases in between. The CDR3 spans 13 residues. The clonotype comes from a woman in her fifties or sixties who had recovered from COVID-19. The sample was PBMCs or T cells enriched from blood (not recorded which). This chain links TRBV19 with TRBJ1-2; D perhaps matches TRBD1 (6 bases). The DNA of the CDR3 is TGTGCCAGTAGTTCACAGGGTAACTATGGCTACACCTTC. The encoded protein is CASSSQGNYGYTF.